These 19 T cell receptor beta chains originate from one sample sequenced in a study. One entry per CDR3 protein, called by TCRdb with MiXCR from the RT-PCR reads. The repertoire consists of 550,000 to 750,000 distinct CDR3 sequences, with 14% occurring once and the leading ten covering roughly 4%. The source material was memory CD4+ T cells from blood. These receptors were obtained from a female donor in good health, serving as a healthy control.

The CDR3 sequence: CASRPRTAYSGANVLTF. The DNA for the CDR3 is TGTGCCAGCAGGCCGAGGACAGCTTACTCTGGGGCCAACGTCCTGACTTTC. The chain carries TRBV12-3 or TRBV12-4 and TRBJ2-6; weak D call: TRBD1 (6 bases). This CDR3 comprises 17 residues. Deletions cut 6 bases from V and 0 bases from J, with 15 bases between.

The gene calls are TRBV7-7 and TRBJ2-7; 9 bases are shared with TRBD1. V was pared by 0 bases and J by 0 bases, with 6 bases of the junction left unmatched. From germline, CDR1 is SSHAT and CDR2 FNYEAQ (reference sequence). The CDR3 is 17 residues long. The CDR3 coding sequence is TGTGCCAGCAGCTTAGCTGGGGACAGGGTAAACTCCTACGAGCAGTACTTC. This encodes CASSLAGDRVNSYEQYF.

This chain links TRBV7-9 with TRBJ1-1; 9 bases are shared with TRBD1. CDR1 and CDR2 (germline): SEHNR, FQNEAQ (reference sequence). The junction had 4 bases not matched to a gene; V was cut back by 2 bases and J by 3 bases. The CDR3 runs 15 residues. CDR3: CASSLSRDRDTEAFF. For the CDR3, the DNA is TGTGCCAGCAGCTTATCTCGGGACAGGGACACTGAAGCTTTCTTT.

The J gene is TRBJ2-7, the V gene TRBV7-9, with 9 bases aligning to TRBD1. The V gene's germline CDR1 is SEHNR and CDR2 FQNEAQ (reference sequence). The J segment lost 2 bases and the V segment lost 1 base, leaving 3 bases of the junction unmatched. There are 15 residues in the CDR3. In DNA, the CDR3 is TGTGCCAGCAGCTTAGATACAGGGGGCACCTACGAGCAGTACTTC. Amino acid sequence: CASSLDTGGTYEQYF.

This clonotype was counted a few times. The genes are TRBV27 and TRBJ2-7, with 9 bases identical to TRBD2. The CDR3 loop spans 15 amino acids. Germline loops: CDR1 MNHEY, CDR2 SMNVEV (reference sequence). The V segment lost 4 bases and the J segment 3 bases; nucleotides outside the gene matches: 7. CDR3 nucleotides: TGTGCCAGCAGTTACCGGACTAGCGTAATCTACGAGCAGTACTTC. It is translated as CASSYRTSVIYEQYF.

This clonotype was seen only a few times. The gene calls are TRBV2 and TRBJ2-5; 9 bases are a match to TRBD2. V trimming: 3 bases; J trimming: 1 base; junction bases outside the gene matches: 6. CDR3 size: 16 residues. CDR1 is SNHLY, CDR2 FYNNEI, per germline. Written as DNA, the CDR3 is TGTGCCAGCAGTGAGGGTCCGACTAGCGGCCAAGAGACCCAGTACTTC. This gives the protein CASSEGPTSGQETQYF. Full variable domain (outside the CDR3, taken from reference TRBV2 and TRBJ2-5): EPEVTQTPSHQVTQMGQEVILRCVPISNHLYFYWYRQILGQKVEFLVSFYNNEISEKSEIFDDQFSVERPDGSNFTLKIRSTKLEDSAMYFCASSEGPTSGQETQYFGPGTRLLVL.

This clonotype was seen repeatedly, ten times or more. This chain joins TRBV20-1 and TRBJ1-2; TRBD1 agrees at 8 bases. CDR1 DFQATT and CDR2 SNEGSKA come from the germline V gene (reference sequence). V lost 2 bases to trimming and J lost 3 bases; unmatched junction nucleotides: 8. The CDR3 has 15 amino acids. Here the CDR3 reads CSARTPQGADYGYTF. DNA of the CDR3: TGCAGTGCTAGAACCCCCCAGGGGGCAGACTATGGCTACACCTTC.

The table lists this clonotype with many counts. The chain has TRBV20-1 and TRBJ2-4; tentatively, D is TRBD1 (5 bases). The CDR3 spans 15 residues. Trimming left V 5 bases short and J 8 bases short, with 22 bases between. In germline, CDR1 is DFQATT, CDR2 SNEGSKA (reference sequence). This CDR3 reads CSAHPSKGRRDIQYF. The CDR3 DNA sequence: TGCAGTGCTCACCCCTCGAAGGGGCGCAGGGACATTCAGTACTTC.

This clonotype showed up just a few times. V and J are TRBV20-1 and TRBJ2-3; a possible D gene is TRBD2 (6 bases). The CDR3 runs to 18 residues. Per germline, CDR1 DFQATT and CDR2 SNEGSKA (reference sequence). Trimming took off 0 bases at V and 4 bases at J, with 23 bases between the two ends. The CDR3 loop reads CSARDFLRQGGEADTQYF. As DNA, the CDR3 is TGCAGTGCTAGAGATTTCCTACGGCAGGGCGGGGAGGCAGATACGCAGTATTTT.

This clonotype was counted a few times. This chain uses TRBV20-1 with TRBJ2-1, with TRBD2 identical over 9 bases. CDR1 and CDR2 from the germline V gene are DFQATT and SNEGSKA (reference sequence). This CDR3 spans 14 amino acids. V gave up 6 bases and J gave up 6 bases; unmatched junction bases: 9. CDR3 amino acids: CSATLGGRANEQFF. CDR3 coding DNA: TGCAGTGCCACGCTCGGCGGGAGGGCCAATGAGCAGTTCTTC.

This clonotype was seen repeatedly, ten times or more. This chain joins TRBV6-1 and TRBJ2-3; D may be TRBD1 (6 bases). From germline, CDR1 is MNHNS and CDR2 SASEGT. Deletions cut 6 bases from V and 5 bases from J, with 15 bases between. This CDR3 contains 14 residues. DNA of the CDR3: TGTGCCAGCAGCGAACAGGGTGAGAGAGATACGCAGTATTTT. Translation gives CASSEQGERDTQYF.

This clonotype showed up just once. The chain employs TRBV5-5 and TRBJ1-1; D is uncertain. V was trimmed by 4 bases and J by 1 base, leaving 14 bases between them. CDR3 length equals 15 residues. Per germline, CDR1 SGHKS and CDR2 YYEKEE (reference sequence). The chain's CDR3 is CASSSTWATNTEAFF. CDR3 in DNA: TGTGCCAGCAGCAGCACCTGGGCCACGAACACTGAAGCTTTCTTT.

This clonotype occurred a few times. This chain connects TRBV12-3 or TRBV12-4 to TRBJ2-3; 7 bases map to TRBD2. The J segment lost 5 bases and the V segment lost 10 bases, leaving 6 bases of the junction unmatched. This CDR3 spans 12 amino acids. The CDR3 loop reads CATLGGGDTQYF. In DNA form, the CDR3 reads TGTGCCACCCTCGGCGGGGGAGATACGCAGTATTTT.

CDR3 DNA: TGTGCCAGCAGCTTCAGTTGGGGCGTGGGAGAGACCCAGTACTTC. It yields the protein CASSFSWGVGETQYF. J is TRBJ2-5 and V is TRBV11-2; a weak D match, TRBD1 (5 bases). The germline gives CDR1 SGHAT, CDR2 FQNNGV. Trimming took off 3 bases at V and 4 bases at J, with 15 bases between the two ends. The CDR3 sequence is 15 residues long.

The chain links TRBV7-2 to TRBJ2-2; weak D call: TRBD2 (5 bases). Per germline, CDR1 SGHTA and CDR2 FQGNSA. This CDR3 comprises 15 residues. V shed 1 base and J shed 6 bases, with 12 bases lying between them. The CDR3 region has the DNA TGTGCCAGCAGCTTAGGAGGGTTAGACGCCGGGGAGCTGTTTTTT. Residues: CASSLGGLDAGELFF.

Ten or more counts support this clonotype. The chain is built from TRBV27 and TRBJ2-2; tentative D call: TRBD1 (5 bases). Trimming took off 6 bases at V and 2 bases at J, with 7 bases between the two ends. This CDR3 comprises 13 residues. CDR1 is MNHEY, CDR2 SMNVEV, per germline (reference sequence). The CDR3 sequence: CASRDSNTGELFF. Here the CDR3 DNA reads TGTGCCAGCAGAGACAGCAACACCGGGGAGCTGTTTTTT.

There are many counts of this clonotype. The chain couples TRBV20-1 to TRBJ1-2; unclear D gene. The length of the CDR3 is 15 residues. Germline V gene sequence: CDR1 DFQATT, CDR2 SNEGSKA (reference sequence). V lost 1 base and J 4 bases, leaving 16 bases between the germline ends. CDR3 sequence reads: CSARGVLELLYGYTF. The CDR3 bases are TGCAGTGCTAGAGGGGTGCTAGAACTACTCTATGGCTACACCTTC.

The table lists this clonotype with a few counts. This chain uses TRBV10-3 with TRBJ1-6; D unresolved. V dropped 4 bases and J dropped 1 base, with 8 bases sitting between them. The CDR3 is 15 residues long. Looked up from germline, CDR1 is ENHRY and CDR2 is SYGVKD. CDR3 DNA: TGTGCCATCAGTGTCGGTGGTTCCTATAATTCACCCCTCCACTTT. It encodes CAISVGGSYNSPLHF.

Details on this clonotype: With a much larger clone just one base away, this may be a read error. The chain employs TRBV6-5 and TRBJ1-5, with a tentative D call TRBD1 (6 bases). CDR1 and CDR2 (germline): MNHEY, SVGAGI. With 5 bases removed from V and 2 bases from J, the gap between germline ends came to 13 bases. This CDR3 spans 15 amino acids. This CDR3 reads CASSPVTGRNQPQHF. CDR3 sequence (DNA): TGTGCCAGCAGTCCCGTGACAGGTCGCAATCAGCCCCAGCATTTT.